This T cell receptor beta chain was observed in a study of control samples from healthy donors and cancer patients. The CDR3 sequence is 16 residues long. The germline V gene has CDR1 MNHEY and CDR2 SMNVEV (reference sequence). Trimming removed 1 base at V and 0 bases at J, with 13 bases between. The assay was immunoSEQ multiplex PCR, and TCRdb's table has in-frame clones only and misses some. The repertoire holds roughly 120,000 clones, with approximately 90% as singletons. The chain is built from TRBV27 and TRBJ2-7; a weak D match, TRBD2 (7 bases). This clonotype was obtained from a man younger than 40 in good health. Sequencing input: blood. CDR3: CASSLYKGGPSYEQYV. CDR3 coding DNA: TGTGCCAGCAGTTTATATAAGGGGGGGCCCTCCTACGAGCAGTACGTC.